This passage covers 20 T cell receptor beta chains from one sample sequenced in a study of blood T cells in healthy people across ages. Primers used in a second PCR of about 6 to 11 cycles were a sample-barcoded 5' primer and a J-beta primer mix. Via MiXCR, TCRdb re-called the 5' RACE reads, giving one row per CDR3 protein. Of hundreds of thousands of distinct CDR3 sequences in the sample, over 25% were seen once. A further study also used this sample, focusing on T cells of mothers and their children.

Sequencing was performed on blood. Receptors were obtained from a boy aged 2 to 9 in good health.

J is TRBJ2-4 and V is TRBV7-9; 8 bases are a match to TRBD1. The CDR3 contains 15 residues. Germline V gene lookup returns CDR1 SEHNR and CDR2 FQNEAQ (reference sequence). Trimming at V came to 5 bases and at J to 0 bases, leaving 3 bases not matched to a gene. CDR3 DNA: TGTGCCAGCAGCCGACAGGGGAGAGCCAAAAACATTCAGTACTTC. Its translation: CASSRQGRAKNIQYF.

Only a few counts were recorded for this clonotype. V is TRBV20-1 and J is TRBJ1-1; a possible D gene is TRBD1 (6 bases). Germline CDR1 DFQATT, CDR2 SNEGSKA (reference sequence). The V end was cut by 6 bases, the J end by 4 bases, with 18 bases between. This CDR3 is 14 amino acids long. The CDR3 nucleotides are TGCAGTGCCCGCACCGGGACACTTTTCACTGAAGCTTTCTTT. Protein: CSARTGTLFTEAFF.

There are a few counts of this clonotype. This chain uses TRBV14 with TRBJ2-2; a weak D match, TRBD2 (6 bases). The CDR3 loop spans 13 amino acids. The germline CDR1 and CDR2 sequences are SGHDN and FVKESK. The V and J ends lost 8 bases and 1 base respectively, with 8 bases between them. CDR3 in amino acids: CASSEGNTGELFF. The CDR3 nucleotides are TGTGCCAGCTCGGAGGGGAACACCGGGGAGCTGTTTTTT.

CDR3 DNA sequence: TGTGCCAGCAGTGGGACAGGAGGAAACGAAAAACTGTTTTTT. Amino acid sequence: CASSGTGGNEKLFF. The genes are TRBV12-3 or TRBV12-4 and TRBJ1-4; TRBD1 aligns across 8 bases. CDR3 size: 14 residues. Unmatched junction bases numbered 7, after V lost 5 bases and J lost 8 bases.

The rearrangement uses TRBV10-3 and TRBJ1-4; D remains unclear. This CDR3 is built from 16 residues. V was clipped by 2 bases and J by 0 bases, with 10 bases between them. CDR1 and CDR2 (germline): ENHRY, SYGVKD. This chain's CDR3 is CAISEGGRTTNEKLFF. CDR3 in DNA: TGTGCCATCAGTGAGGGCGGCCGAACAACTAATGAAAAACTGTTTTTT.

The chain employs TRBV29-1 and TRBJ2-7, with 9 positions matching TRBD1. The CDR3 is 13 amino acids. With V trimmed by 4 bases and J by 1 base, 2 bases remained unmatched. Per the germline V gene, CDR1 is SQVTM and CDR2 is ANQGSEA. The CDR3 is CSVVTGGSYEQYF. CDR3 coding DNA: TGCAGCGTTGTGACAGGGGGATCCTACGAGCAGTACTTC.

This clonotype was counted a few times. The chain is built from TRBV9 and TRBJ1-3; D perhaps matches TRBD1 (6 bases). V lost 4 bases and J lost 2, with 16 bases in between. The germline V gene has CDR1 SGDLS and CDR2 YYNGEE. The CDR3 is 16 residues long. As DNA, the CDR3 is TGTGCCAGCAGCCAGGACAGTAACTTGGCTGGAAACACCATATATTTT. Protein: CASSQDSNLAGNTIYF.

V usage is TRBV7-2 and J usage is TRBJ2-1; D remains ambiguous. The length of the CDR3 is 13 residues. V lost 4 bases and J 1 base, leaving 5 bases between the germline ends. In germline, CDR1 is SGHTA, CDR2 FQGNSA. The CDR3 DNA sequence: TGTGCCAGCAGCTCCTGGTCCTACAATGAGCAGTTCTTC. As protein: CASSSWSYNEQFF.

The gene calls are TRBV5-1 and TRBJ2-2; D unclear. The germline V gene encodes CDR1 SGHRS and CDR2 YFSETQ. The CDR3 totals 14 residues. Deletions cut 4 bases from V and 4 bases from J, with 11 bases between. CDR3 residues: CASSLDSSTGELFF. DNA for the CDR3: TGCGCCAGCAGCCTAGACTCTTCCACCGGGGAGCTGTTTTTT. The entire variable domain, with the rest obtained from reference TRBV5-1 and TRBJ2-2, is as follows: KAGVTQTPRYLIKTRGQQVTLSCSPISGHRSVSWYQQTPGQGLQFLFEYFSETQRNKGNFPGRFSGRQFSNSRSEMNVSTLELGDSALYLCASSLDSSTGELFFGEGSRLTVL.

This clonotype came up a few times. This sequence joins TRBV7-9 and TRBJ1-2, with a tentative D call TRBD1 (5 bases). This CDR3 spans 16 amino acids. Germline assignment: CDR1 SEHNR and CDR2 FQNEAQ (reference sequence). The V and J ends lost 5 bases and 5 bases respectively, with 21 bases between them. The CDR3 here is CASSQQAGTGEYGYTF. The CDR3 DNA sequence: TGTGCCAGCAGCCAACAAGCCGGGACGGGAGAATATGGCTACACCTTC.

This clonotype was found once. Lacking the conserved final phenylalanine or tryptophan, this CDR3 likely reflects a read error. The chain carries TRBV5-5 and TRBJ2-4, with TRBD1 identical over 9 bases. Germline values: CDR1 SGHKS, CDR2 YYEKEE (reference sequence). After removal of 2 bases from V and 7 bases from J, the junction contained 4 bases not matched to a gene. The CDR3 runs 14 residues. The CDR3 nucleotides read TGTGCCAGCAGCTTCCGGGACAGGGTCAACATTCAGTACCTC. Translating it yields CASSFRDRVNIQYL.

This clonotype turned up a few times. The chain is built from TRBV12-3 or TRBV12-4 and TRBJ2-7, with 8 nucleotides matching TRBD2. Trimming cost V 6 bases and J 0 bases; bases outside gene matches: 7. This CDR3 has 15 residues. The CDR3 region is CASSTTSGSSYEQYF. The CDR3 DNA follows: TGTGCCAGCAGCACTACTAGCGGTAGCTCCTACGAGCAGTACTTC.

In regard to this clonotype: One end of the junction is discordant with germline, which a read error may explain. CDR3 amino acids: CTSGPFRGLGSPLHF. In nucleotides, the CDR3 is TGTACCAGCGGACCTTTCAGGGGACTAGGTTCACCCCTCCACTTT. This rearrangement joins TRBV28 to TRBJ1-6, with D possibly matching TRBD1 (6 bases). This CDR3 has 15 amino acids. Looked up from germline, CDR1 is MDHEN and CDR2 is SYDVKM.

This clonotype appeared a few times. The chain uses TRBV15 and TRBJ2-1; a weak D match, TRBD2 (6 bases). V gave up 1 base and J gave up 5 bases, with 18 bases separating them. The CDR3 has 17 amino acids. Germline CDR1 reads LNHNV; CDR2 reads YYDKDF (reference sequence). The CDR3 loop reads CATSRAGTARTHNEQFF. As DNA, the CDR3 is TGTGCCACCAGCAGAGCCGGGACTGCGAGAACCCACAATGAGCAGTTCTTC.

The rearrangement joins TRBV27 to TRBJ1-2; TRBD1 matches at 12 bases. The germline gives CDR1 MNHEY, CDR2 SMNVEV (reference sequence). CDR3 length equals 15 residues. Trimming at V came to 4 bases and at J to 8 bases, leaving 8 bases not matched to a gene. CDR3 protein: CASSSPGQGAPGYTF. Written as DNA, the CDR3 is TGTGCCAGCAGTTCACCGGGACAGGGGGCGCCGGGCTACACCTTC.

This clonotype was counted only a few times. The gene calls are TRBV20-1 and TRBJ2-5; D unresolved. The CDR3 length is 11 residues. Trimming pared 3 bases from V and 2 bases from J, leaving 4 bases between. Per the germline V gene, CDR1 is DFQATT and CDR2 is SNEGSKA (reference sequence). CDR3 amino acids: CSARLQETQYF. The CDR3 DNA sequence: TGCAGTGCTAGGCTTCAAGAGACCCAGTACTTC.

Regarding this clonotype: One junction end disagrees with the germline gene, perhaps due to a read error. The chain joins TRBV7-9 to TRBJ2-5, with no clear D. This CDR3 spans 11 amino acids. Per germline, CDR1 SEHNR and CDR2 FQNEAQ (reference sequence). CDR3 in DNA: TGTTCCAGCAGCCCCCGAGAGACCCAGTACTTC. Its protein is CSSSPRETQYF.

Comments on this clonotype: Relative to the germline gene, one junction end is altered; a read error may explain this. The gene calls are TRBV20-1 and TRBJ2-2; 12 nucleotides agree with TRBD1. CDR3 length: 15 residues. Germline CDR1 reads DFQATT; CDR2 reads SNEGSKA (reference sequence). CDR3 residues: CSARPGTGGTGELFF. The CDR3 DNA follows: TGCAGTGCTAGGCCCGGGACAGGGGGCACCGGGGAACTGTTTTTT.

The V and J genes are TRBV29-1 and TRBJ1-1; D call uncertain. Germline values: CDR1 SQVTM, CDR2 ANQGSEA. The V gene lost 0 bases and the J gene lost 6 bases, with 11 bases spanning the gap. The CDR3 contains 13 residues. The CDR3 loop reads CSVEEIRAPEAFF. For the CDR3, the DNA is TGCAGCGTTGAAGAGATACGAGCACCTGAAGCTTTCTTT.

J is TRBJ2-1 and V is TRBV12-5, with unresolved D. Germline loops: CDR1 LGHNT, CDR2 FRNRAP. The V end was cut by 4 bases, the J end by 5 bases, with 6 bases between. The CDR3 extends over 12 amino acids. CDR3 nucleotides: TGTGCTAGTGGTTCCCTCCACAATGAGCAGTTCTTC. Its protein product is CASGSLHNEQFF.